The clone carrying this T cell receptor (beta chain) was detected many times. Its antigen is still unknown. Unique molecular identifiers featured in how the TCRbeta library was prepared. MiXCR, applied by TCRdb to the PCR reads, yields one record per CDR3 protein. The top ten hold 35% to 40% of the sample, which has just over 200,000 distinct CDR3 sequences, around 9.2% seen once. These data belong to a study of T-cell reconstitution after alpha-beta-depleted transplantation in children. Study observations and caveats: Several hundred expanded graft clones reportedly gave rise to the alpha-beta T cells present about two months after transplant.

The length of the CDR3 is 17 residues. Germline CDR1 reads LNHNV; CDR2 reads YYDKDF (reference sequence). V dropped 0 bases and J dropped 3; count of bases not matched to a gene: 9. This sequence originates from a male patient aged 2 to 9 who had a stem cell transplant for acute myeloid leukemia, so the T cells may come from the graft donor. The specimen comprised PBMCs, mostly from graft donor cells, sampled 360 days after TCRalphabeta/CD19-depleted stem cell transplant. This chain uses TRBV15 with TRBJ2-3; 7 nucleotides match TRBD2. The CDR3, as DNA: TGTGCCACCAGCAGAGACCGTGGGGTGCGGGGGACAGATACGCAGTATTTT. Its protein product is CATSRDRGVRGTDTQYF.